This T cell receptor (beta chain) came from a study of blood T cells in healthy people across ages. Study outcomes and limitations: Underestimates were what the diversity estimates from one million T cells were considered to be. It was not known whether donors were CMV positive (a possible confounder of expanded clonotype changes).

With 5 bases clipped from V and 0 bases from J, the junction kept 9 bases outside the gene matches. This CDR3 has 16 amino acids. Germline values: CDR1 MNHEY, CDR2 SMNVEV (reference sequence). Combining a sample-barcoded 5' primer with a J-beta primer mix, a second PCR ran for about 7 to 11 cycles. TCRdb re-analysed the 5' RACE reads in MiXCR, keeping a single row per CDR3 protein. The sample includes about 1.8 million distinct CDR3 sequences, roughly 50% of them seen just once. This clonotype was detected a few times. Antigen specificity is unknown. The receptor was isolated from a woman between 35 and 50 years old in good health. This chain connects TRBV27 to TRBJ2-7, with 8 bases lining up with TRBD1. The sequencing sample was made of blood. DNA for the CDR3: TGTGCCAGCAGTCCCCCGGGACAGGCCGACTCCTACGAGCAGTACTTC. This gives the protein CASSPPGQADSYEQYF.